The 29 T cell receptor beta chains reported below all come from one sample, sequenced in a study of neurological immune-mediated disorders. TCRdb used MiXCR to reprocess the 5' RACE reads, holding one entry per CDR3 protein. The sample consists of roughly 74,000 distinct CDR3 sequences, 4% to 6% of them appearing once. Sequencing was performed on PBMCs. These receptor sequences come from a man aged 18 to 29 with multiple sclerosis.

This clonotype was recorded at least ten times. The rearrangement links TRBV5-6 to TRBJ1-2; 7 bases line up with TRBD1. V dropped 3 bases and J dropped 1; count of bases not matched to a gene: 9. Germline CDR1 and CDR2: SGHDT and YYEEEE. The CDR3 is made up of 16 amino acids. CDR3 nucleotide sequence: TGTGCCAGCAGCTGGTCGGGACAGCGATTTAACTATGGCTACACCTTC. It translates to CASSWSGQRFNYGYTF.

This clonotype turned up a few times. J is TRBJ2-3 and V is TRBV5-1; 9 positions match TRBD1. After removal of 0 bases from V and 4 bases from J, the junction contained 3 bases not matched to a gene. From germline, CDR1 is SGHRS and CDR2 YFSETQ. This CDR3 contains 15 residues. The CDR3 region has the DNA TGCGCCAGCAGCTTGGGCGGACAGGGGTCAGATACGCAGTATTTT. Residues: CASSLGGQGSDTQYF. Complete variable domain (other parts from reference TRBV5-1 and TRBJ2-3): KAGVTQTPRYLIKTRGQQVTLSCSPISGHRSVSWYQQTPGQGLQFLFEYFSETQRNKGNFPGRFSGRQFSNSRSEMNVSTLELGDSALYLCASSLGGQGSDTQYFGPGTRLTVL.

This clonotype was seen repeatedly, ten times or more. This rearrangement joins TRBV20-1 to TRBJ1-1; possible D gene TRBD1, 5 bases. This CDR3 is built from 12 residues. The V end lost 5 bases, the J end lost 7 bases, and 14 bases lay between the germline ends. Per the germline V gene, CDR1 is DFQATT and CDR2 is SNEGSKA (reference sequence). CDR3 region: CSASDRAVEAFF. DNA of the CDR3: TGCAGTGCTTCAGACAGAGCGGTTGAAGCTTTCTTT.

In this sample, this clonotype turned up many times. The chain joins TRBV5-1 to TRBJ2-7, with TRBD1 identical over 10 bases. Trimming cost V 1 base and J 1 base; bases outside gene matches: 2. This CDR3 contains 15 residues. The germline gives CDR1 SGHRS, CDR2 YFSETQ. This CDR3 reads CASSLLGQGSYEQYF. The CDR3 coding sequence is TGCGCCAGCAGCTTGCTGGGACAGGGGTCCTACGAGCAGTACTTC.

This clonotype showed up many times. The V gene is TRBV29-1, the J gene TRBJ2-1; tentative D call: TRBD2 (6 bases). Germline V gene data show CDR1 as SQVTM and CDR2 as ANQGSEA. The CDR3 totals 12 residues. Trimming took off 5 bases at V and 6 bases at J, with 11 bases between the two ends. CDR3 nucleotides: TGCAGCGTTCTCGCGGGACTCAATGAGCAGTTCTTC. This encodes CSVLAGLNEQFF.

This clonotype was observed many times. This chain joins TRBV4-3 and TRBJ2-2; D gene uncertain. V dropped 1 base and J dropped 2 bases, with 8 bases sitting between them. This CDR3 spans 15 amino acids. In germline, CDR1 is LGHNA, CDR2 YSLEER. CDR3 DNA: TGCGCCAGCAGCCAAGCGGGCCCCAACACCGGGGAGCTGTTTTTT. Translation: CASSQAGPNTGELFF.

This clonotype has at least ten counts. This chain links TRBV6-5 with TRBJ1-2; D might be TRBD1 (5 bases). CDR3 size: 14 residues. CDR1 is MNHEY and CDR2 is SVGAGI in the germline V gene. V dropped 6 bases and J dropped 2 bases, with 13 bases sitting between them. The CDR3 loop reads CASRPSGENYGYTF. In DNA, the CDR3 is TGTGCCAGCAGACCGTCGGGGGAAAACTATGGCTACACCTTC.

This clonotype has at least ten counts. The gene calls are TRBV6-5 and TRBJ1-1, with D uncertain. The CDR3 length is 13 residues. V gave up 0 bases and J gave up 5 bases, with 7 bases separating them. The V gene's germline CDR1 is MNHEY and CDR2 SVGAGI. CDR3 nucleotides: TGTGCCAGCAGTTACTCGAGGAGAACTGAAGCTTTCTTT. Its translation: CASSYSRRTEAFF.

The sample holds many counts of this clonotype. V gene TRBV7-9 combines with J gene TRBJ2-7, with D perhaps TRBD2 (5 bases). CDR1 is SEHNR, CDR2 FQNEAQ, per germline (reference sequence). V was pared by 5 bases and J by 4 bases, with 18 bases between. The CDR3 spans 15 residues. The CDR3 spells CASSHRGAPRYEQYF. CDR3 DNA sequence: TGTGCCAGCAGCCACCGGGGTGCCCCTCGATACGAGCAGTACTTC.

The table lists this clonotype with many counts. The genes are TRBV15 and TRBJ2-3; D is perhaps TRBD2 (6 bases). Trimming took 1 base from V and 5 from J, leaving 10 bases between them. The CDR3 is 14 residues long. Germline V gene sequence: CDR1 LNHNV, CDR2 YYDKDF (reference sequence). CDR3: CATSRGAGRDTQYF. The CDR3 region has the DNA TGTGCCACCAGCAGAGGGGCGGGACGAGATACGCAGTATTTT.

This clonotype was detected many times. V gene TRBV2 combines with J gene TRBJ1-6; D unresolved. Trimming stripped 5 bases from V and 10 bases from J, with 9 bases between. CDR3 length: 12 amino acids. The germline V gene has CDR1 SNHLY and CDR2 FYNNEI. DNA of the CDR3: TGTGCCAGCAGTAGACTAGGCTCACCCCTCCACTTT. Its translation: CASSRLGSPLHF. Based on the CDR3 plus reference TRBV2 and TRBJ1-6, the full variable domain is EPEVTQTPSHQVTQMGQEVILRCVPISNHLYFYWYRQILGQKVEFLVSFYNNEISEKSEIFDDQFSVERPDGSNFTLKIRSTKLEDSAMYFCASSRLGSPLHFGNGTRLTVT.

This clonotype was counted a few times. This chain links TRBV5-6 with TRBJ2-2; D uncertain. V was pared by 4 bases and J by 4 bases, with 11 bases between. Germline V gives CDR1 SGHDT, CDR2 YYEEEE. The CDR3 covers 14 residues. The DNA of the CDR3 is TGTGCCAGCAGCGGTGGACCGGCCACCGGGGAGCTGTTTTTT. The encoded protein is CASSGGPATGELFF.

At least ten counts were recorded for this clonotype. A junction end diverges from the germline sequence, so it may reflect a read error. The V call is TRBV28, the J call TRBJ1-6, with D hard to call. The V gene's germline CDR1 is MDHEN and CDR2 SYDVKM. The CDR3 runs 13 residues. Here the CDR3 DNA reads TGTGCCAGCAGTTTATTTGCCCGGTCGTACCTCAACTTT. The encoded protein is CASSLFARSYLNF.

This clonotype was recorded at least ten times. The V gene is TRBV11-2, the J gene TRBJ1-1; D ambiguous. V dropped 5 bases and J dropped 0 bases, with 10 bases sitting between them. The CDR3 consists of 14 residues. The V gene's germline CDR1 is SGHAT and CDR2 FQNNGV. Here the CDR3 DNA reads TGTGCCAGCAGCACCCGACTGGTGAACACTGAAGCTTTCTTT. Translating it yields CASSTRLVNTEAFF. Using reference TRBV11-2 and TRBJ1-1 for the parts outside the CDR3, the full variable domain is EAGVAQSPRYKIIEKRQSVAFWCNPISGHATLYWYQQILGQGPKLLIQFQNNGVVDDSQLPKDRFSAERLKGVDSTLKIQPAKLEDSAVYLCASSTRLVNTEAFFGQGTRLTVV.

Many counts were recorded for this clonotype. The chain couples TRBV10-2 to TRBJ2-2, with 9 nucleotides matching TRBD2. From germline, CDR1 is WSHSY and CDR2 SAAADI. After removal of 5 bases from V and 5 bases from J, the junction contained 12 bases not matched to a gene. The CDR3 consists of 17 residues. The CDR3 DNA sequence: TGCGCCAGCAGTTCTGCGATAGGCGGGGGGGCGACCGGGGAGCTGTTTTTT. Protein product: CASSSAIGGGATGELFF.

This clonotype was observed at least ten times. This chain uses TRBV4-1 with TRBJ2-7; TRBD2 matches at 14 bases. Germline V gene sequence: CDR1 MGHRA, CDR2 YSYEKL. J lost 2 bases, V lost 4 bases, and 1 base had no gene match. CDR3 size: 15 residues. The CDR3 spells CASSRGLAGAYEQYF. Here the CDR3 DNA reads TGCGCCAGCAGCCGGGGACTAGCGGGGGCCTACGAGCAGTACTTC.

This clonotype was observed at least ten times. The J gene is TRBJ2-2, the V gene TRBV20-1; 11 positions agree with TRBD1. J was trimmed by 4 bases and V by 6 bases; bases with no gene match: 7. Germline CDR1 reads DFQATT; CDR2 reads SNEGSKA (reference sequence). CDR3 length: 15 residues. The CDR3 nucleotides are TGCAGTGCCGATGCGGGACAGGGGGTCACCGGGGAGCTGTTTTTT. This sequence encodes CSADAGQGVTGELFF.

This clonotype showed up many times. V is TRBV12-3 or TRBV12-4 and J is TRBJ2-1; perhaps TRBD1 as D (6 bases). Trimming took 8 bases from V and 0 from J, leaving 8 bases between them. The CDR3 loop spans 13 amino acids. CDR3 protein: CASEDSSYNEQFF. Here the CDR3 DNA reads TGTGCCAGCGAGGACAGCTCCTACAATGAGCAGTTCTTC.

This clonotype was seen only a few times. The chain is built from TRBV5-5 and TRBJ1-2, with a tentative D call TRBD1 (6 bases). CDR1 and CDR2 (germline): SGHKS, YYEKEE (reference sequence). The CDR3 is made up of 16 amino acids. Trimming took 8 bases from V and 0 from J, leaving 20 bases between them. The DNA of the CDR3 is TGTGCCAGTAGCCCTAGAACAGGGTTTACTAACTATGGCTACACCTTC. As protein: CASSPRTGFTNYGYTF.

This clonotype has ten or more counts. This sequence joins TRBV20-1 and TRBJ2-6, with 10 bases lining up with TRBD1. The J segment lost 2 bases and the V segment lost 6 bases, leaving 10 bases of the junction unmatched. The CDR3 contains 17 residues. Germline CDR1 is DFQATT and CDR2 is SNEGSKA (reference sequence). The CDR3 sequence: CSATRGTGAAGANVLTF. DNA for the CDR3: TGCAGTGCCACGCGTGGGACAGGGGCGGCTGGGGCCAACGTCCTGACTTTC.

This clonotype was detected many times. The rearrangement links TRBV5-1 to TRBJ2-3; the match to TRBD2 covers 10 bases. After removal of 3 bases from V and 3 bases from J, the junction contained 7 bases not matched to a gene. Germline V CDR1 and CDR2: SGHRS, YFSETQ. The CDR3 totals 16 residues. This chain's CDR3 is CASSWAQRGGTDTQYF. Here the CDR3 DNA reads TGCGCCAGCAGCTGGGCCCAGCGGGGGGGAACAGATACGCAGTATTTT.

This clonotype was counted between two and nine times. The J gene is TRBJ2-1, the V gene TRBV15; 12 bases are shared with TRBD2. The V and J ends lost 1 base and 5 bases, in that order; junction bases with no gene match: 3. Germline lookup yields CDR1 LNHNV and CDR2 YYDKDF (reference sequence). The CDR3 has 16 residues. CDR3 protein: CATSRGGLAGHNEQFF. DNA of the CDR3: TGTGCCACCAGCAGAGGAGGACTAGCGGGACACAATGAGCAGTTCTTC.

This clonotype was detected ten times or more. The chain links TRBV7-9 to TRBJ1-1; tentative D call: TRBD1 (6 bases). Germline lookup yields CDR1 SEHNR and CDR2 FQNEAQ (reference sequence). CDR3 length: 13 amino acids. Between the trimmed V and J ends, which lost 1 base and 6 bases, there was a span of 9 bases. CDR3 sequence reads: CASSLEGGSEAFF. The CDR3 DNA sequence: TGTGCCAGCAGCTTAGAGGGGGGATCTGAAGCTTTCTTT.

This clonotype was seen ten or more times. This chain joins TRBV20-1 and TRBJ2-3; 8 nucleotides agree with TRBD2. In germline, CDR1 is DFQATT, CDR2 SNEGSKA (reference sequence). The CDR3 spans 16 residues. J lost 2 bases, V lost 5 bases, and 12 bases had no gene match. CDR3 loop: CSAPRGSGASTDTQYF. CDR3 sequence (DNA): TGCAGTGCTCCCCGGGGTAGCGGGGCCTCCACAGATACGCAGTATTTT.

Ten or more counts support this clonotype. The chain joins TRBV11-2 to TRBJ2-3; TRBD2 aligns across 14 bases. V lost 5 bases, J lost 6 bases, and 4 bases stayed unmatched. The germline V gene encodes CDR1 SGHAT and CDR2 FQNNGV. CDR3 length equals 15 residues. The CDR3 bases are TGTGCCAGCAGCCGGACTAGCGGGAGGTGGGATACGCAGTATTTT. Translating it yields CASSRTSGRWDTQYF.

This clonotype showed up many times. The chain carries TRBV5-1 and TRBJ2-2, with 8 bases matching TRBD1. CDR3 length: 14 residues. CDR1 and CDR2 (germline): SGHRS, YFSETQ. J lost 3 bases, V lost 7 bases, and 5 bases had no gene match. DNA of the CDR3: TGCGCCAGCCGGCAGGGGGCAGACACCGGGGAGCTGTTTTTT. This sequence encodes CASRQGADTGELFF.

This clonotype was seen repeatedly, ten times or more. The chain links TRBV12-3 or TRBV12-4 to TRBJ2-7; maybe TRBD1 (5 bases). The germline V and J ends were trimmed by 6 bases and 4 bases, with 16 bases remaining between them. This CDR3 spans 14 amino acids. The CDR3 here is CASSLTDPLYEQYF. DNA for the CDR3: TGTGCCAGCAGCCTGACAGACCCCTTATACGAGCAGTACTTC.

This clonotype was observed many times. This chain's CDR3 is CASSIGGLYTGELFF. The CDR3 coding sequence is TGTGCCAGCAGCATAGGGGGACTGTACACCGGGGAGCTGTTTTTT. The chain links TRBV7-2 to TRBJ2-2; tentatively, D is TRBD1 or TRBD2 (6 bases each). Trimming removed 5 bases at V and 3 bases at J, with 13 bases between. The CDR3 runs to 15 residues. Germline CDR1 is SGHTA and CDR2 is FQGNSA.

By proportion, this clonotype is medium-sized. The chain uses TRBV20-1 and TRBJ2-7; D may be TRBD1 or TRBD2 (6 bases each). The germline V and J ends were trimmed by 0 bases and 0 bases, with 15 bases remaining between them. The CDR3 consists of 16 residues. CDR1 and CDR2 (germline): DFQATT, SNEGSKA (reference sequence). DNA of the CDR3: TGCAGTGCTAGAGATCGGGGTGGGGGGCGCTCCTACGAGCAGTACTTC. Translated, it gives CSARDRGGGRSYEQYF.